Each of the 18 T cell receptor beta chains below was sequenced from the same sample in a study of Graves' ophthalmopathy and Graves' hyperthyroidism. Researchers took RNA transcripts and amplified TCR beta CDR3 regions from them. First-round RT-PCR used HTBI primers; second-round multiplex PCR followed. TCRdb used MiXCR to reprocess the multiplex PCR reads, holding one entry per CDR3 protein. This table has about 410,000 distinct CDR3 sequences, around 17% appearing once. The material sequenced was peripheral blood. The receptor source for this set is a woman aged 18-30 years with Graves' ophthalmopathy.

In its sample, this clonotype was seen many times. The genes are TRBV15 and TRBJ1-1; D not certain. The CDR3 has 11 amino acids. Trimming removed 0 bases from V and 12 bases from J, with 8 bases in between. Germline-derived CDR1 and CDR2 are LNHNV and YYDKDF (reference sequence). CDR3 sequence (DNA): TGTGCCACCAGCAGAGATAATCCGACTTTCTTT. This sequence encodes CATSRDNPTFF.

Ten or more counts support this clonotype. V and J are TRBV12-3 or TRBV12-4 and TRBJ2-6; no definite D call. This CDR3 comprises 16 residues. Trimming took 2 bases from V and 0 from J, leaving 8 bases between them. The CDR3 protein is CASSLPAISGANVLTF. The CDR3 DNA reads TGTGCCAGCAGTTTACCGGCGATCTCTGGGGCCAACGTCCTGACTTTC.

The rearrangement links TRBV6-2 or TRBV6-3 to TRBJ1-5; tentatively, D is TRBD1 (5 bases). Germline V gene lookup returns CDR1 MNHEY and CDR2 SVGEGT. CDR3 length equals 16 residues. Trimming stripped 4 bases from V and 4 bases from J, with 17 bases between. The CDR3 here is CASSWARDGGNQPQHF. The CDR3 DNA follows: TGTGCCAGCAGTTGGGCTCGGGACGGGGGAAATCAGCCCCAGCATTTT.

The CDR3 DNA follows: TGTGCCTGCCCACGACAGGGGGCTAAATACGAGCAGTACTTC. Translating gives CACPRQGAKYEQYF. The chain joins TRBV30 to TRBJ2-7, with 10 nucleotides matching TRBD1. V was clipped by 6 bases and J by 4 bases; unmatched bases: 9. The CDR3 runs to 14 residues. The germline CDR1 and CDR2 sequences are GTSNPN and SVGIG (reference sequence).

The chain carries TRBV18 and TRBJ1-2; no firm D call. CDR3 size: 15 residues. V was shortened by 1 base and J by 4 bases, with 13 bases between the two germline ends. Germline CDR1 KGHSH, CDR2 LQKENI. This CDR3 reads CASSPLQPPAYGYTF. In DNA, the CDR3 is TGTGCCAGCTCACCACTACAGCCCCCGGCCTATGGCTACACCTTC.

The sample holds many counts of this clonotype. The rearrangement links TRBV7-2 to TRBJ2-2; D call uncertain. The CDR3 sequence is 15 residues long. V was trimmed by 5 bases and J by 2 bases, leaving 12 bases between them. From germline, CDR1 is SGHTA and CDR2 FQGNSA. Here the CDR3 DNA reads TGTGCCAGCAGCCCTAGAGGAGCCAACACCGGGGAGCTGTTTTTT. Translated: CASSPRGANTGELFF.

This clonotype was counted at least ten times. The genes are TRBV5-6 and TRBJ2-7, with D tentatively TRBD2 (5 bases). The CDR3 extends over 16 amino acids. The V gene lost 1 base and the J gene lost 0 bases, with 14 bases spanning the gap. Germline loops: CDR1 SGHDT, CDR2 YYEEEE. The CDR3 sequence: CASSLIAREASYEQYF. CDR3 sequence (DNA): TGTGCCAGCAGCTTGATAGCGAGAGAAGCCTCCTACGAGCAGTACTTC.

This clonotype showed up many times. The chain couples TRBV6-2 or TRBV6-3 to TRBJ2-7; the D is unclear. CDR1 is MNHEY and CDR2 is SVGEGT in the germline V gene. Trimming cost V 5 bases and J 2 bases, with 10 bases left between them. The CDR3 is made up of 13 amino acids. This CDR3 is CASSRSLTYEQYF. The CDR3 DNA reads as TGTGCCAGCAGTCGGAGCTTAACCTACGAGCAGTACTTC.

The chain carries TRBV6-1 and TRBJ1-2; 7 nucleotides align to TRBD1. J lost 5 bases, V lost 7 bases, and 13 bases had no gene match. In germline, CDR1 is MNHNS, CDR2 SASEGT. This CDR3 has 15 amino acids. This CDR3 is CASKTGLGLWYGYTF. CDR3 in DNA: TGTGCCAGCAAGACAGGGCTAGGCCTATGGTATGGCTACACCTTC.

Ten or more counts support this clonotype. The chain uses TRBV24-1 and TRBJ2-7, with D possibly TRBD2 on 6 matching bases. The CDR3 is 10 residues long. The V and J ends lost 9 bases and 6 bases respectively, with 8 bases between them. The V gene's germline CDR1 is KGHDR and CDR2 SFDVKD. The CDR3 DNA follows: TGTGCCACCCCTAGCGCCGAGCAGTACTTC. Amino acids: CATPSAEQYF.

At least ten counts were recorded for this clonotype. This sequence joins TRBV6-2 or TRBV6-3 and TRBJ2-7; 7 positions match TRBD2. This CDR3 spans 14 amino acids. Germline V lookup: CDR1 MNHEY, CDR2 SVGEGT. V lost 2 bases and J lost 6; bases outside the gene matches: 7. The CDR3 loop reads CASSYTYSGGEQYF. CDR3 nucleotide sequence: TGTGCCAGCAGTTACACGTACTCGGGGGGCGAGCAGTACTTC.

This clonotype was recorded at least ten times. V usage is TRBV24-1 and J usage is TRBJ2-6; 10 bases are a match to TRBD1. This CDR3 is built from 19 residues. Trimming at V came to 4 bases and at J to 6 bases, leaving 14 bases not matched to a gene. The germline V gene has CDR1 KGHDR and CDR2 SFDVKD. CDR3 region: CATSDRGQGGGSTANVLTF. The CDR3 DNA reads as TGTGCCACCAGTGACCGAGGACAGGGGGGAGGGTCTACGGCCAACGTCCTGACTTTC.

The sample holds many counts of this clonotype. V gene TRBV7-2 combines with J gene TRBJ1-1; no definite D call. CDR3 length equals 11 residues. Per the germline V gene, CDR1 is SGHTA and CDR2 is FQGNSA. Deletions cut 4 bases from V and 7 bases from J, with 7 bases between. CDR3 nucleotide sequence: TGTGCCAGCAGCTGGAAGGGTGAAGCTTTCTTT. Translating gives CASSWKGEAFF.

In its sample, this clonotype was seen many times. V and J are TRBV30 and TRBJ1-6; D is undetermined. There are 15 residues in the CDR3. Germline V gives CDR1 GTSNPN, CDR2 SVGIG (reference sequence). V was trimmed by 0 bases and J by 6 bases, leaving 12 bases between them. The CDR3 region has the DNA TGTGCCTGGAGTGTACGTAGGAGACGTAATTCACCCCTCCACTTT. Its translation is CAWSVRRRRNSPLHF.

This clonotype was picked up many times. The rearrangement links TRBV3-1 to TRBJ1-1; 7 nucleotides agree with TRBD1. Germline V gene lookup returns CDR1 LGHDT and CDR2 YNNKEL (reference sequence). With V trimmed by 4 bases and J by 7 bases, 6 bases remained unmatched. This CDR3 is 13 amino acids long. The CDR3 loop is CASSRGQGGEAFF. The CDR3 bases are TGTGCCAGCAGCCGCGGGCAGGGGGGTGAAGCTTTCTTT.

This clonotype was recorded many times. V is TRBV20-1 and J is TRBJ2-5, with 9 bases matching TRBD2. The V gene's germline CDR1 is DFQATT and CDR2 SNEGSKA (reference sequence). The length of the CDR3 is 13 residues. J lost 3 bases, V lost 3 bases, and 2 bases had no gene match. CDR3 DNA sequence: TGCAGTGCTAGGCCTAGCGGGAAAGAGACCCAGTACTTC. It yields the protein CSARPSGKETQYF.

This clonotype was seen repeatedly, ten times or more. The chain has TRBV6-2 or TRBV6-3 and TRBJ1-5, with 7 bases identical to TRBD1. The junction had 13 bases not matched to a gene; V was cut back by 2 bases and J by 6 bases. Looked up from germline, CDR1 is MNHEY and CDR2 is SVGEGT. The CDR3 has 17 residues. The CDR3 protein is CASSYSRDSPAAQPQHF. CDR3 in DNA: TGTGCCAGCAGTTACAGCCGGGACAGTCCAGCGGCTCAGCCCCAGCATTTT.

This clonotype was recorded at least ten times. The chain links TRBV28 to TRBJ2-7, with a possible D match to TRBD1 (6 bases). Trimming shortened V by 8 bases and J by 3 bases, and 20 bases separated the two germline ends. The CDR3 has 15 amino acids. The germline V gene encodes CDR1 MDHEN and CDR2 SYDVKM. The CDR3 nucleotides are TGTGCCAGCTCTATAGTCCGGACAGCTCTCTACGAGCAGTACTTC. Its translation is CASSIVRTALYEQYF.